Below, 9 T cell receptor beta chains from the same sample are listed, as sequenced in a study of cytomegalovirus exposure and HLA in healthy donors. The PCR made use of 60 Vbeta and 13 Jbeta primers. TCRdb's table, derived via immunoSEQ multiplex PCR, lists solely in-frame clones and lacks some. The profile shows approximately 170,000 clones, 75% to 90% of them singletons. Sequences were obtained from PBMCs. All receptors derive from a woman in her forties or fifties in good health and CMV-seropositive.

The chain uses TRBV14 and TRBJ2-3; 10 nucleotides line up with TRBD2. The germline V gene encodes CDR1 SGHDN and CDR2 FVKESK. The ends lost 2 bases at V and 1 base at J; junction bases unmatched: 6. This CDR3 is 17 amino acids long. The CDR3 DNA follows: TGTGCCAGCAGCCAATTAACTAGCGGGGAACGCACAGATACGCAGTATTTT. Residues: CASSQLTSGERTDTQYF.

This clone was counted a single time. V and J are TRBV21-1 and TRBJ1-5; the DNA was not used to check the table's D call, TRBD1. TRBV21-1 is a documented pseudogene. The CDR3 length is 15 residues. The CDR3 protein is CASSKGHHSNQPQHF. The CDR3 coding sequence is TGTGCCAGCAGCAAAGGACATCATAGCAATCAGCCCCAGCATTTT.

The table lists this clone with a few counts. This sequence joins TRBV30 and TRBJ2-1; 7 bases line up with TRBD1. Losses at the gene ends were 0 bases for V and 0 bases for J; bases not matched to a gene: 5. Germline values: CDR1 GTSNPN, CDR2 SVGIG (reference sequence). The CDR3 is 16 residues long. The CDR3 here is CAWSVGGKSSYNEQFF. DNA for the CDR3: TGTGCCTGGAGTGTAGGGGGCAAAAGCTCCTACAATGAGCAGTTCTTC.

This rearrangement joins TRBV6-1 to TRBJ2-7; no clear D gene. Germline V gives CDR1 MNHNS, CDR2 SASEGT. The CDR3 runs 16 residues. Trimming pared 0 bases from V and 0 bases from J, leaving 12 bases between. CDR3 residues: CASSEASPSVSYEQYF. DNA of the CDR3: TGTGCCAGCAGTGAAGCGTCTCCCAGCGTCTCCTACGAGCAGTACTTC.

V and J are TRBV10-3 and TRBJ2-3, with TRBD2 identical over 9 bases. With 6 bases clipped from V and 0 bases from J, the junction kept 4 bases outside the gene matches. This CDR3 is 15 amino acids long. Per the germline V gene, CDR1 is ENHRY and CDR2 is SYGVKD. This chain's CDR3 is CAISAGGVSTDTQYF. CDR3 nucleotides: TGTGCCATCAGCGCGGGGGGGGTGAGCACAGATACGCAGTATTTT.

This clone was counted between two and nine times. This CDR3 reads CASSPRDQPQHF. The CDR3 nucleotides are TGCGCCAGCAGTCCTCGGGATCAGCCCCAGCATTTT. The chain carries TRBV10-1 and TRBJ1-5; D is unresolved. This CDR3 contains 12 residues. CDR1 WNHNN and CDR2 SYGVQD come from the germline V gene (reference sequence). The V and J ends lost 5 bases and 5 bases respectively, with 7 bases between them.

CDR3 sequence (DNA): TGTGCCAGCAGCTTAAGGACAGGCGATTACAATGAGCAGTTCTTC. Its translation is CASSLRTGDYNEQFF. This chain joins TRBV7-8 and TRBJ2-1, with 7 positions matching TRBD1. V shed 2 bases and J 4 bases; nucleotides not matched to a gene: 5. CDR1 and CDR2 from the germline V gene are SGHVS and FQNEAQ. This CDR3 is built from 15 residues.

J is TRBJ2-5 and V is TRBV6-5; 8 bases agree with TRBD2. The ends lost 2 bases at V and 5 bases at J; junction bases unmatched: 7. The CDR3 spans 15 residues. CDR1 is MNHEY, CDR2 SVGAGI, per germline. CDR3 region: CASSYPSGSGETQYF. The CDR3 nucleotides read TGTGCCAGCAGTTACCCTAGCGGGTCAGGGGAGACCCAGTACTTC.

This sequence joins TRBV19 and TRBJ1-1; the D gene is possibly TRBD1 (6 bases). Deletions cut 5 bases from V and 6 bases from J, with 16 bases between. CDR3 length equals 14 residues. CDR1 and CDR2 (germline): LNHDA, SQIVND (reference sequence). Here the CDR3 DNA reads TGTGCCAGTAGTTCTCGGGACACCGAACCTGAAGCTTTCTTT. Translating it yields CASSSRDTEPEAFF.